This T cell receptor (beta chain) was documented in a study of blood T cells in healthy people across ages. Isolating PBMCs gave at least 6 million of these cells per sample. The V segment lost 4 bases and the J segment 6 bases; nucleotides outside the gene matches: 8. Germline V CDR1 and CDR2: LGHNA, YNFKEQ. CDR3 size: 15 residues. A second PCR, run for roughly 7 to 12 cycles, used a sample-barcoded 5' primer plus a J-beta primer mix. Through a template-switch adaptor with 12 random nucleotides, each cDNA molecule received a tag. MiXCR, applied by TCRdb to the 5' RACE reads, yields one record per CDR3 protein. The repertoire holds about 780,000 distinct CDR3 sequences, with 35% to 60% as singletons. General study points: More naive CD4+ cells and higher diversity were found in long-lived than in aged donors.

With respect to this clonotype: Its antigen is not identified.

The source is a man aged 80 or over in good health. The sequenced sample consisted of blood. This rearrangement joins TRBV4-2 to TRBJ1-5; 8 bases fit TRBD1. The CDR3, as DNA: TGTGCCAGCAGCCCCGCAGGGGGCGGAGGTCAGCCCCAGCATTTT. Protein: CASSPAGGGGQPQHF.